The 26 T cell receptor beta chains reported below all come from one sample, sequenced in a study of shared clonotypes between healthy human individuals. Method: immunoSEQ multiplex PCR; TCRdb's copy keeps in-frame clones and lacks some. The sample holds around 2.3 million clones, approximately 96% seen once. Material: naive CD4+ T cells sorted from blood. The sample's subset: CD45RA+ positively selected. Receptor source: a man younger than 35 in good health.

The chain links TRBV6-5 to TRBJ2-7; 7 bases map to TRBD2. CDR3 size: 15 residues. Germline values: CDR1 MNHEY, CDR2 SVGAGI. After removal of 2 bases from V and 4 bases from J, the junction contained 8 bases not matched to a gene. CDR3 amino acids: CASSYIAGGAYEQYF. DNA of the CDR3: TGTGCCAGCAGTTACATAGCGGGTGGAGCTTACGAGCAGTACTTC.

J is TRBJ1-4 and V is TRBV6-6; D is uncertain. This CDR3 has 14 amino acids. V dropped 8 bases and J dropped 5 bases, with 15 bases sitting between them. Per the germline V gene, CDR1 is MNHNY and CDR2 is SVGAGI (reference sequence). CDR3 in amino acids: CASQWNPMNEKLFF. The CDR3 region has the DNA TGTGCCAGCCAGTGGAACCCAATGAATGAAAAACTGTTTTTT.

The chain couples TRBV30 to TRBJ1-6; possible D gene TRBD1, 6 bases. Trimming took 3 bases from V and 9 from J, leaving 18 bases between them. The CDR3 length is 15 residues. In germline, CDR1 is GTSNPN, CDR2 SVGIG (reference sequence). The DNA of the CDR3 is TGTGCCTGGAGGGTTCTCCGGGGGCGGGTTTCACCCCTCCACTTT. It codes for CAWRVLRGRVSPLHF.

This sequence joins TRBV10-3 and TRBJ2-3; no clear D gene. There are 13 residues in the CDR3. The germline V gene has CDR1 ENHRY and CDR2 SYGVKD. With 3 bases removed from V and 3 bases from J, the gap between germline ends came to 7 bases. Here the CDR3 reads CAISDIKTDTQYF. CDR3 DNA sequence: TGTGCCATCAGTGACATCAAGACAGATACGCAGTATTTT.

The rearrangement uses TRBV11-2 and TRBJ2-7; the D is unclear. This CDR3 region has 15 residues. V lost 2 bases and J lost 1, with 12 bases in between. Germline V CDR1 and CDR2: SGHAT, FQNNGV. The CDR3 reads CASSLSPYGSYEQYF. The CDR3 DNA is TGTGCCAGCAGCTTAAGCCCCTACGGGTCCTACGAGCAGTACTTC. Based on the CDR3 plus reference TRBV11-2 and TRBJ2-7, the full variable domain is EAGVAQSPRYKIIEKRQSVAFWCNPISGHATLYWYQQILGQGPKLLIQFQNNGVVDDSQLPKDRFSAERLKGVDSTLKIQPAKLEDSAVYLCASSLSPYGSYEQYFGPGTRLTVT.

The sample holds one count of this clone. The chain recombines TRBV7-3 with TRBJ2-5; TRBD1 is a possible D gene (6 bases). The CDR3 is 13 residues long. Trimming took 8 bases from V and 1 from J, leaving 11 bases between them. Germline CDR1 is SGHTA and CDR2 is FQGTGA. The CDR3 nucleotides are TGTGCCAGCGCACAGGGACCCCAAGAGACCCAGTACTTC. This codes for CASAQGPQETQYF.

V usage is TRBV28 and J usage is TRBJ1-5; D gene ambiguous. V dropped 7 bases and J dropped 7 bases, with 11 bases sitting between them. This CDR3 has 12 residues. Germline-derived CDR1 and CDR2 are MDHEN and SYDVKM. The CDR3 DNA sequence: TGTGCCAGCACCCTGGTTGGCCAGCCCCAGCATTTT. It translates to CASTLVGQPQHF.

This chain uses TRBV7-6 with TRBJ2-1; no reliable D call. Germline CDR1 and CDR2: SGHVS and FNYEAQ. The CDR3 is 13 residues long. Deletions cut 8 bases from V and 6 bases from J, with 14 bases between. CDR3 DNA: TGTGCCAGCTCAGAGGCCATCACCAATGAGCAGTTCTTC. It yields the protein CASSEAITNEQFF.

This chain uses TRBV18 with TRBJ1-1; D gene unclear. Per germline, CDR1 KGHSH and CDR2 LQKENI. V was shortened by 3 bases and J by 0 bases, with 8 bases between the two germline ends. CDR3 size: 14 residues. CDR3 amino acids: CASSPEGLNTEAFF. CDR3 DNA sequence: TGTGCCAGCTCACCTGAGGGCTTGAACACTGAAGCTTTCTTT.

The gene calls are TRBV30 and TRBJ1-5; D call uncertain. The CDR3 is 14 amino acids. The V gene lost 3 bases and the J gene lost 0 bases, with 9 bases spanning the gap. From germline, CDR1 is GTSNPN and CDR2 SVGIG (reference sequence). In DNA, the CDR3 is TGTGCCTGGAGGGGGTTGGATAGCAATCAGCCCCAGCATTTT. Translating it yields CAWRGLDSNQPQHF. Based on the CDR3 plus reference TRBV30 and TRBJ1-5, the full variable domain is SQTIHQWPATLVQPVGSPLSLECTVEGTSNPNLYWYRQAAGRGLQLLFYSVGIGQISSEVPQNLSASRPQDRQFILSSKKLLLSDSGFYLCAWRGLDSNQPQHFGDGTRLSIL.

V gene TRBV30 combines with J gene TRBJ1-4, with D possibly matching TRBD1 (6 bases). V was shortened by 2 bases and J by 1 base, with 11 bases between the two germline ends. Germline V gene data show CDR1 as GTSNPN and CDR2 as SVGIG (reference sequence). The CDR3 totals 15 residues. CDR3 amino acids: CAWSTGGQTNEKLFF. The CDR3 nucleotides read TGTGCCTGGAGTACCGGGGGGCAAACTAATGAAAAACTGTTTTTT.

This sequence joins TRBV27 and TRBJ2-2, with unresolved D. The V gene's germline CDR1 is MNHEY and CDR2 SMNVEV (reference sequence). The ends were cut back, 3 bases at V and 5 bases at J, with 16 bases in the middle. The CDR3 spans 16 residues. The CDR3 DNA reads as TGTGCCAGCAGTTTTAGGCGCCAGAGGTATACCGGGGAGCTGTTTTTT. Protein sequence: CASSFRRQRYTGELFF.

The V gene is TRBV6-5, the J gene TRBJ2-7, with 8 bases fitting TRBD1. V shed 6 bases, J shed 9 bases, and the junction held 13 bases outside the gene matches. This CDR3 is built from 14 residues. Germline V gives CDR1 MNHEY, CDR2 SVGAGI. The CDR3 DNA is TGTGCCAGCAGCACTCCGGGACAGGCCGCCGGGCAGTACTTC. It specifies CASSTPGQAAGQYF.

The chain employs TRBV6-6 and TRBJ2-2; TRBD2 aligns across 8 bases. Germline values: CDR1 MNHNY, CDR2 SVGAGI (reference sequence). The CDR3 loop spans 16 amino acids. Trimming removed 2 bases from V and 3 bases from J; junction bases left unmatched: 5. The CDR3 protein is CASSYQAGADTGELFF. The CDR3 nucleotides read TGTGCCAGCAGTTACCAAGCGGGAGCGGACACCGGGGAGCTGTTTTTT.

Regarding this clone: This CDR3 is also generated by other DNA sequences in the sample. The V call is TRBV28, the J call TRBJ1-2; no clear D. The germline V and J ends were trimmed by 3 bases and 0 bases, with 8 bases remaining between them. The CDR3 sequence is 14 residues long. Germline CDR1 reads MDHEN; CDR2 reads SYDVKM. Here the CDR3 reads CASSLGRANYGYTF. The CDR3 bases are TGTGCCAGCAGTTTGGGGAGAGCTAACTATGGCTACACCTTC.

The V gene is TRBV6-5, the J gene TRBJ1-1, with 7 bases fitting TRBD1. From germline, CDR1 is MNHEY and CDR2 SVGAGI. CDR3 length equals 14 residues. J lost 0 bases, V lost 7 bases, and 5 bases had no gene match. Written as DNA, the CDR3 is TGTGCCAGCAAAACAGGGGCCTTGAACACTGAAGCTTTCTTT. This gives the protein CASKTGALNTEAFF.

CDR3 residues: CAWSPPTGDGTEAFF. The CDR3 DNA sequence: TGTGCCTGGAGTCCACCGACAGGGGATGGCACTGAAGCTTTCTTT. V is TRBV30 and J is TRBJ1-1, with TRBD1 identical over 8 bases. The CDR3 length is 15 residues. V dropped 2 bases and J dropped 4; count of bases not matched to a gene: 9. Germline CDR1 reads GTSNPN; CDR2 reads SVGIG (reference sequence).

The chain links TRBV18 to TRBJ2-2; 8 nucleotides match TRBD2. Looked up from germline, CDR1 is KGHSH and CDR2 is LQKENI. After removal of 5 bases from V and 6 bases from J, the junction contained 5 bases not matched to a gene. The CDR3 length is 14 residues. The CDR3 DNA is TGTGCCAGCTCAGAAGCGGGAGACGCCGGGGAGCTGTTTTTT. Its protein is CASSEAGDAGELFF.

The chain uses TRBV19 and TRBJ1-6, with 8 bases fitting TRBD1. CDR3 length: 16 amino acids. The germline gives CDR1 LNHDA, CDR2 SQIVND (reference sequence). The junction had 14 bases not matched to a gene; V was cut back by 7 bases and J by 9 bases. The CDR3 DNA reads TGTGCCAGTACTGACCCGACAGGGGTAAACAGTTCACCCCTCCACTTT. This codes for CASTDPTGVNSSPLHF.

The V call is TRBV28, the J call TRBJ1-5; no definite D call. The CDR3 totals 13 residues. CDR1 is MDHEN, CDR2 SYDVKM, per germline. V shed 3 bases and J shed 4 bases, with 7 bases lying between them. The CDR3 coding sequence is TGTGCCAGCAGTTTTTCGGGGAATCAGCCCCAGCATTTT. As protein: CASSFSGNQPQHF.

The CDR3 sequence: CASSPRSGRGYNEQFF. The CDR3 DNA reads TGTGCCAGCAGCCCGCGAAGCGGCCGCGGCTACAATGAGCAGTTCTTC. The chain uses TRBV7-2 and TRBJ2-1, with D possibly matching TRBD2 (5 bases). V lost 5 bases and J 3 bases, leaving 17 bases between the germline ends. In germline, CDR1 is SGHTA, CDR2 FQGNSA. This CDR3 has 16 amino acids.

The CDR3, as DNA: TGTGCCAGCAGCTTAGACATACGTTCGCCCCAGCATTTT. This translates into CASSLDIRSPQHF. The chain couples TRBV7-2 to TRBJ1-5, with D uncertain. Trimming pared 1 base from V and 9 bases from J, leaving 10 bases between. Per germline, CDR1 SGHTA and CDR2 FQGNSA. The CDR3 is made up of 13 amino acids. Looking up the rest from reference TRBV7-2 and TRBJ1-5 gives the full variable domain: GAGVSQSPSNKVTEKGKDVELRCDPISGHTALYWYRQSLGQGLEFLIYFQGNSAPDKSGLPSDRFSAERTGGSVSTLTIQRTQQEDSAVYLCASSLDIRSPQHFGDGTRLSIL.

The chain combines TRBV28 with TRBJ2-7; possibly TRBD1 or TRBD2 for D (5 bases each). V lost 6 bases to trimming and J lost 0 bases, with 15 bases between them. CDR1 MDHEN and CDR2 SYDVKM come from the germline V gene. The CDR3 has 15 amino acids. The chain's CDR3 is CASSDDGTASYEQYF. As DNA, the CDR3 is TGTGCCAGCAGCGACGATGGGACGGCCTCCTACGAGCAGTACTTC.

There are a few counts of this clone. The V and J genes are TRBV6-6 and TRBJ1-3; possible D gene TRBD1, 5 bases. Germline CDR1 is MNHNY and CDR2 is SVGAGI (reference sequence). Between the trimmed V and J ends, which lost 6 bases and 0 bases, there was a span of 12 bases. This CDR3 is built from 15 residues. Here the CDR3 reads CASRSDTHSGNTIYF. The CDR3 DNA is TGTGCCAGCAGGTCGGACACCCACTCTGGAAACACCATATATTTT.

This chain's CDR3 is CASSTLGQGASGNTIYF. The CDR3 DNA reads TGTGCCAGCTCAACGCTCGGACAGGGGGCATCTGGAAACACCATATATTTT. The chain recombines TRBV18 with TRBJ1-3; 11 bases are shared with TRBD1. There are 17 residues in the CDR3. V was pared by 5 bases and J by 1 base, with 7 bases of the junction left unmatched. CDR1 is KGHSH, CDR2 LQKENI, per germline.

J is TRBJ1-3 and V is TRBV6-1, with D uncertain. The CDR3 is 15 amino acids. Looked up from germline, CDR1 is MNHNS and CDR2 is SASEGT. With 1 base removed from V and 0 bases from J, the gap between germline ends came to 7 bases. CDR3 DNA sequence: TGTGCCAGCAGTGAAGGGACGGACTCTGGAAACACCATATATTTT. Protein: CASSEGTDSGNTIYF.